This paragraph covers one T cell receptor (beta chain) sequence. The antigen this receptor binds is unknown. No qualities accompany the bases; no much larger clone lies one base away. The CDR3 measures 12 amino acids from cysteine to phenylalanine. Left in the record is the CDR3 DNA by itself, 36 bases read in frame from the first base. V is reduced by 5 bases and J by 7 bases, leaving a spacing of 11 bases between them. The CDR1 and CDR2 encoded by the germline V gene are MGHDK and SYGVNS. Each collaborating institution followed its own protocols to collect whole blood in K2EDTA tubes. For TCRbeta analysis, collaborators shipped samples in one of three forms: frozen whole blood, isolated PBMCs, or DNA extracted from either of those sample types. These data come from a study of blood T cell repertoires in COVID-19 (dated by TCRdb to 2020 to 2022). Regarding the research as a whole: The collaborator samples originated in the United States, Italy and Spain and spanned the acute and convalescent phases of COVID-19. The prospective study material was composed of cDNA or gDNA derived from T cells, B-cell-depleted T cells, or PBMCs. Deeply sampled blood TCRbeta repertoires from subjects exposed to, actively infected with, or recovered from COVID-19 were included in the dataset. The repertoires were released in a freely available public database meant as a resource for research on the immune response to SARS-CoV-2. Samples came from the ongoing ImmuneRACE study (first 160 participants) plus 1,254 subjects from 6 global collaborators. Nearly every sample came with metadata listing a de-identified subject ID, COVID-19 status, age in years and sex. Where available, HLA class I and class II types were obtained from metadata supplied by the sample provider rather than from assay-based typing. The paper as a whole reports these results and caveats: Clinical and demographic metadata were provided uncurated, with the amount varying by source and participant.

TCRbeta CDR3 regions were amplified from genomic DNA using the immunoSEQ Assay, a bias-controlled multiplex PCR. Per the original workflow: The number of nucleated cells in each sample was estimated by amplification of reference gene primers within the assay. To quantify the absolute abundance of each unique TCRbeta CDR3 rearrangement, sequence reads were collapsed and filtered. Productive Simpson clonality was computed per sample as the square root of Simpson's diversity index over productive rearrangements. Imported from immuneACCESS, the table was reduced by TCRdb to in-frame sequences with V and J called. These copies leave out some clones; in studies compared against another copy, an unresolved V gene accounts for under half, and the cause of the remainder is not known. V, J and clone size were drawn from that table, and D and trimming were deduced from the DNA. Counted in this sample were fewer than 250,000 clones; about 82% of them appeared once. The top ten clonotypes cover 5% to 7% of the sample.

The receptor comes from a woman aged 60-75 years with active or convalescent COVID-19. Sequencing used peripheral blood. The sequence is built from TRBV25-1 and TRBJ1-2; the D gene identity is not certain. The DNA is TGTGCCAGCAGTTATCAGACTTCTGGCTACACCTTC. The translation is CASSYQTSGYTF.